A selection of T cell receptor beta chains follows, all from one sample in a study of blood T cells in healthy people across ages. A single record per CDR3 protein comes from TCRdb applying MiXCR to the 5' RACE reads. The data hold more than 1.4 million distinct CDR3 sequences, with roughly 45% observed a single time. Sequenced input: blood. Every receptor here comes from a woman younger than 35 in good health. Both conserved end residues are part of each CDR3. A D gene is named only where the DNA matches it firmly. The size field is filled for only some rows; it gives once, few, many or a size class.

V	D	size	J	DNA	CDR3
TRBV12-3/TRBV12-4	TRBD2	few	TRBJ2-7	TGTGCCAGCAGTTTCACCCCCGGGACTAGCAGCTACGAGCAGTACTTC	CASSFTPGTSSYEQYF
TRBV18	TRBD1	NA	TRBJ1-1	TGTGCCAGCTCACCTACGACAGGGAGGAACACTGAAGCTTTCTTT	CASSPTTGRNTEAFF
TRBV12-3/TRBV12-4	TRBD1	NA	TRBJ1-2	TGTGCCAGCAGTTTAGGCATACCACCGGGACAGGGGGATTATGGCTACACCTTC	CASSLGIPPGQGDYGYTF
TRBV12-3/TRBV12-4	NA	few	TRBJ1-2	TGTGCCAGCAGTTTAGCGCTGGGGGCAGCTAACTATGGCTACACCTTC	CASSLALGAANYGYTF
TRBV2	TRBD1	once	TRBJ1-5	TGTGCCAGCAGGGAGGGACAGGTAAATCAGCCCCAGCATTTT	CASREGQVNQPQHF
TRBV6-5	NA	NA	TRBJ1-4	TGTGCCAGCAGTTACGGCGGTCGGGAGAAACTGTTTTTT	CASSYGGREKLFF
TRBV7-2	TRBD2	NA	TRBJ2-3	TGTGCCAGCACCCCTACTAGCGGGAGTTTCATAGATACGCAGTATTTT	CASTPTSGSFIDTQYF
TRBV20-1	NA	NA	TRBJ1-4	TGCAGTGCTAGAATCGTCACAACTAATGAAGAACTGTTTTTT	CSARIVTTNEELFF
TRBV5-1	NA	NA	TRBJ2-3	TGCGCCAGCAGAGGCCCCGGACGGGACACAGATATGCAGTATTTT	CASRGPGRDTDMQYF
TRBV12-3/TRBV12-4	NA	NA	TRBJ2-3	TGTGCCAGCAGTCATCAGCGGATCCTACGAAGCACAGATACGCAGTATTTT	CASSHQRILRSTDTQYF
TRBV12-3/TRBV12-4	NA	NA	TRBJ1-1	TGTGCCAGCAGCTACAGGTACGGAGCTTTCTTT	CASSYRYGAFF
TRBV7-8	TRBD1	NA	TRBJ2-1	TGTGCCAGCAGCTTCCCGGGACAGGGATCCCGCCTCGTCTCCTACAATGAGCAGTTCTTC	CASSFPGQGSRLVSYNEQFF
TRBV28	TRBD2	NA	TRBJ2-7	TGTGCCAGCAGTTCACCGTTGCGGGGGAACTCCTACGAGCAGTACTTC	CASSSPLRGNSYEQYF
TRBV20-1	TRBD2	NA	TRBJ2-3	TGCAGTGCTAGGCCGCTAGCGGGGGGCCCAGATACGCAGTATTTT	CSARPLAGGPDTQYF
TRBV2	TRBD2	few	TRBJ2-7	TGTGCCAGCAGCCAAGCGGGAGTGGTTGGGGAGCAGTACTTC	CASSQAGVVGEQYF
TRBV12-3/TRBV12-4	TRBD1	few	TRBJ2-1	TGTGCCAGCACCCTTAGGGGGACAGGGGCCTCGGATGAGCAGTTCTTC	CASTLRGTGASDEQFF
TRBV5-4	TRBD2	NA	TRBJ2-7	TGTGCCAGCGAAATAGCGGGATTCTACGAGCAGTACTTC	CASEIAGFYEQYF
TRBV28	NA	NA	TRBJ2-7	TGTGCCAGCAGTGATCCAGGGGCTTCCTACGAGCAGTACTTC	CASSDPGASYEQYF
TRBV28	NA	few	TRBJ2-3	TGTGCCAGCAGGACCCCGGGACGCTCGATAAGCACAGATACGCAGTATTTT	CASRTPGRSISTDTQYF
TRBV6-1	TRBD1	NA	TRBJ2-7	TGTGCCAGCGGACAGGGTATCCCCTACGAGCAGTACTTC	CASGQGIPYEQYF
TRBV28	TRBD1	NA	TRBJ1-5	TGTGCCAGCAGTTTCCCGGCAGGGGGCTTTCAGCCCCAGCATTTT	CASSFPAGGFQPQHF
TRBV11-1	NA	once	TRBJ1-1	TGTGCCAGCAGCCCCTTGTGGCGGGAAAACACTGAAGCTTTCTTT	CASSPLWRENTEAFF
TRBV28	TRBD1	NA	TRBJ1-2	TGTGCCAGCAGTTCCACACAGGGGGCGTTGAAGGGCTACACCTTC	CASSSTQGALKGYTF
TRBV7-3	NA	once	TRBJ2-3	TGTGCCAGCAGCTTAAGGGCGAGCAGGACGTCAGATACGCAGTATTTT	CASSLRASRTSDTQYF
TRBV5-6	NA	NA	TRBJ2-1	TGTGCCAGCAGCTTGCAACTAGTAGTGAATGAGCAGTTCTTC	CASSLQLVVNEQFF
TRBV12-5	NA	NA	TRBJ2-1	TGTGCTAGTGCACTTTACGGCGGATTGTCCTACAATGAGCAGTTCTTC	CASALYGGLSYNEQFF
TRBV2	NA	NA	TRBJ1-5	TGTGCCAGCAGTGAATTCGGGGGTATGTCTCAGCCCCAGCATTTT	CASSEFGGMSQPQHF
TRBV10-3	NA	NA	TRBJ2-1	TGTGCCATCAGTGAGTCGGACGCGTCGGCCTACGAGCAGTTCTTC	CAISESDASAYEQFF
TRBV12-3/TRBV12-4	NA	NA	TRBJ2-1	TGTGCGAGCAGTTTAATGAGTGTCGCCGACGGTGAGCAGTTCTTC	CASSLMSVADGEQFF